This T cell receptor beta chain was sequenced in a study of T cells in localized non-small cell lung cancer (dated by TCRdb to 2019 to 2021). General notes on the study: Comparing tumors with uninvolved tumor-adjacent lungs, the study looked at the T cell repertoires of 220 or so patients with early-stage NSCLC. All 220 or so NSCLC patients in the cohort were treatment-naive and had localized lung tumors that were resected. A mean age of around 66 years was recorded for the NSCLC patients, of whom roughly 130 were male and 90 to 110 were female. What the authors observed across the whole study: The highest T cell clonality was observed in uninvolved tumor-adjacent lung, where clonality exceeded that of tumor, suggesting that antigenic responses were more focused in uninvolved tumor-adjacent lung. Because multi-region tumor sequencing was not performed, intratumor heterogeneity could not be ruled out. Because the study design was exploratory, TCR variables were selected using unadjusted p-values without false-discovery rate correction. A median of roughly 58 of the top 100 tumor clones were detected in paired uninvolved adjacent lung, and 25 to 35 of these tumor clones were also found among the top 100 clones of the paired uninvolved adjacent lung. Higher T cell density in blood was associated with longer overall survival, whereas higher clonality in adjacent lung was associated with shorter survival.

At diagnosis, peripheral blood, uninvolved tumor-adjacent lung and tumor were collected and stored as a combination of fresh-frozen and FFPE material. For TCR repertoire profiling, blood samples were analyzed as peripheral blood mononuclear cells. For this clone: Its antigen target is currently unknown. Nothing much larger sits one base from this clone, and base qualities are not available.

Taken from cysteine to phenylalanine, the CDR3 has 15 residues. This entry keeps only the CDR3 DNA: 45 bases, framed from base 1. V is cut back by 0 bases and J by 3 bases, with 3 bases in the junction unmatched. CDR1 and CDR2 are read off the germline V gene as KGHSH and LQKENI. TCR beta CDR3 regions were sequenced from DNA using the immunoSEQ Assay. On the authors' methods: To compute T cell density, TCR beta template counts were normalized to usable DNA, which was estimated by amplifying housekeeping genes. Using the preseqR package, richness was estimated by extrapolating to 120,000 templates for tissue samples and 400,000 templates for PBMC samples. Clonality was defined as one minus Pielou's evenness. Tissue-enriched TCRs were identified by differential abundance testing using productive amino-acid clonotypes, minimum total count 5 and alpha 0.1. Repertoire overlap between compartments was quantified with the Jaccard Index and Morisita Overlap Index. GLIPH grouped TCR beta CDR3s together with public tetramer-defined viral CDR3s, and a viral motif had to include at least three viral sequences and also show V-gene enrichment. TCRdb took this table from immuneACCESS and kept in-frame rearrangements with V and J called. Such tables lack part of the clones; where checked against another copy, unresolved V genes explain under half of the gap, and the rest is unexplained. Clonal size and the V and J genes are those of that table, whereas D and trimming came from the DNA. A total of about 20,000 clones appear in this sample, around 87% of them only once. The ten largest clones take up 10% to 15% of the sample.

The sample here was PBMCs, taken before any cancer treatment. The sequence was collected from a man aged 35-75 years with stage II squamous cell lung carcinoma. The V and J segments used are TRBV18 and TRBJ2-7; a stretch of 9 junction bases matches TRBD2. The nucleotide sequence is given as TGTGCCAGCTCACCACCTATAGCGGGAGTCTACGAGCAGTACTTC. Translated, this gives CASSPPIAGVYEQYF.